This TCR beta chain is from a study of T-cell reconstitution after alpha-beta-depleted transplantation in children. The study, taken as a whole, reports: After one year, T-cell counts and TCRbeta diversity mostly came from new T cells. In some patients, recipient T cells and intrathymic progenitors surviving conditioning explained high day-60 diversity. Expanded graft clones numbering several hundred reportedly gave rise to alpha-beta T cells about two months after transplant.

In regard to this clonotype: Its specificity is unknown.

The TCRbeta library incorporated unique molecular identifiers. Via MiXCR, TCRdb re-called the PCR reads, giving one row per CDR3 protein. Here the sample spans about a million distinct CDR3 sequences, about 30% being singletons. The specimen comprised PBMCs, mostly from graft donor cells, sampled 360 days after TCRalphabeta/CD19-depleted stem cell transplant. The clonotype comes from a boy younger than two who had a stem cell transplant for SCID, so the T cells may come from the graft donor.

The CDR3 loop is CASSVDGPPVYNEQFF. CDR3 in DNA: TGTGCCAGCAGCGTAGATGGTCCCCCGGTTTACAATGAGCAGTTCTTC. This rearrangement joins TRBV9 to TRBJ2-1, with unresolved D. Germline CDR1 is SGDLS and CDR2 is YYNGEE. V lost 0 bases and J 4 bases, leaving 14 bases between the germline ends. The CDR3 consists of 16 residues.